The 3 T cell receptor beta chains below were found in one sample sequenced in a study of OX40 agonist ivuxolimab in advanced cancers. The table came from immunoSEQ multiplex PCR; TCRdb's copy has only in-frame clones and leaves some out. The profile shows fewer than 75,000 clones, roughly 89% of them singletons. Material: CD4+ or CD8+ T cells sorted from blood, obtained in a trial of the OX40 agonist ivuxolimab. Every receptor here comes from an adult with an advanced solid tumor such as melanoma, head and neck, liver or kidney cancer.

This chain links TRBV10-2 with TRBJ1-2; D may be TRBD1 (5 bases). The CDR3 has 14 residues. V was trimmed by 6 bases and J by 8 bases, leaving 19 bases between them. The germline V gene encodes CDR1 WSHSY and CDR2 SAAADI. CDR3: CASSPGTSGRGYTF. CDR3 in DNA: TGCGCCAGCAGCCCCGGGACCTCGGGGAGGGGCTACACCTTC.

The rearrangement joins TRBV6-6 to TRBJ2-5, with 13 bases lining up with TRBD2. The CDR3 loop spans 16 amino acids. V shed 5 bases, J shed 5 bases, and the junction held 8 bases outside the gene matches. CDR1 is MNHNY and CDR2 is SVGAGI in the germline V gene (reference sequence). The CDR3 DNA is TGTGCCAGCAGTCCAACGGGACTAGCGGGAAAGGAGACCCAGTACTTC. Its translation is CASSPTGLAGKETQYF.

This clone was seen once. The chain combines TRBV29-1 with TRBJ2-7, with D perhaps TRBD2 (5 bases). The CDR3 sequence is 12 residues long. CDR1 and CDR2 from the germline V gene are SQVTM and ANQGSEA. V lost 5 bases to trimming and J lost 2 bases, with 10 bases between them. This CDR3 is CSVNDGTYEQYF. CDR3 DNA: TGCAGCGTTAATGACGGGACCTACGAGCAGTACTTC.